This TCR beta chain was captured in a study of OX40 agonist ivuxolimab in advanced cancers. Here immunoSEQ multiplex PCR was the method, and the copy in TCRdb shows in-frame clones only, minus some. The sample yields 75,000 to 90,000 clones, 90% to 95% seen once. Germline CDR1 and CDR2: LNHDA and SQIVND (reference sequence). V was pared by 6 bases and J by 2 bases, with 3 bases of the junction left unmatched. There are 14 residues in the CDR3. Only one count was recorded for this clone. The sequencing here drew on CD4+ or CD8+ T cells sorted from blood, taken in a trial of the OX40 agonist ivuxolimab. The J gene is TRBJ1-5, the V gene TRBV19; 8 nucleotides align to TRBD1. The TCR originated in an adult with an advanced solid tumor such as melanoma, head and neck, liver or kidney cancer. Here the CDR3 reads CASSQTGGNQPQHF. CDR3 coding DNA: TGTGCCAGTAGCCAGACAGGGGGCAATCAGCCCCAGCATTTT.